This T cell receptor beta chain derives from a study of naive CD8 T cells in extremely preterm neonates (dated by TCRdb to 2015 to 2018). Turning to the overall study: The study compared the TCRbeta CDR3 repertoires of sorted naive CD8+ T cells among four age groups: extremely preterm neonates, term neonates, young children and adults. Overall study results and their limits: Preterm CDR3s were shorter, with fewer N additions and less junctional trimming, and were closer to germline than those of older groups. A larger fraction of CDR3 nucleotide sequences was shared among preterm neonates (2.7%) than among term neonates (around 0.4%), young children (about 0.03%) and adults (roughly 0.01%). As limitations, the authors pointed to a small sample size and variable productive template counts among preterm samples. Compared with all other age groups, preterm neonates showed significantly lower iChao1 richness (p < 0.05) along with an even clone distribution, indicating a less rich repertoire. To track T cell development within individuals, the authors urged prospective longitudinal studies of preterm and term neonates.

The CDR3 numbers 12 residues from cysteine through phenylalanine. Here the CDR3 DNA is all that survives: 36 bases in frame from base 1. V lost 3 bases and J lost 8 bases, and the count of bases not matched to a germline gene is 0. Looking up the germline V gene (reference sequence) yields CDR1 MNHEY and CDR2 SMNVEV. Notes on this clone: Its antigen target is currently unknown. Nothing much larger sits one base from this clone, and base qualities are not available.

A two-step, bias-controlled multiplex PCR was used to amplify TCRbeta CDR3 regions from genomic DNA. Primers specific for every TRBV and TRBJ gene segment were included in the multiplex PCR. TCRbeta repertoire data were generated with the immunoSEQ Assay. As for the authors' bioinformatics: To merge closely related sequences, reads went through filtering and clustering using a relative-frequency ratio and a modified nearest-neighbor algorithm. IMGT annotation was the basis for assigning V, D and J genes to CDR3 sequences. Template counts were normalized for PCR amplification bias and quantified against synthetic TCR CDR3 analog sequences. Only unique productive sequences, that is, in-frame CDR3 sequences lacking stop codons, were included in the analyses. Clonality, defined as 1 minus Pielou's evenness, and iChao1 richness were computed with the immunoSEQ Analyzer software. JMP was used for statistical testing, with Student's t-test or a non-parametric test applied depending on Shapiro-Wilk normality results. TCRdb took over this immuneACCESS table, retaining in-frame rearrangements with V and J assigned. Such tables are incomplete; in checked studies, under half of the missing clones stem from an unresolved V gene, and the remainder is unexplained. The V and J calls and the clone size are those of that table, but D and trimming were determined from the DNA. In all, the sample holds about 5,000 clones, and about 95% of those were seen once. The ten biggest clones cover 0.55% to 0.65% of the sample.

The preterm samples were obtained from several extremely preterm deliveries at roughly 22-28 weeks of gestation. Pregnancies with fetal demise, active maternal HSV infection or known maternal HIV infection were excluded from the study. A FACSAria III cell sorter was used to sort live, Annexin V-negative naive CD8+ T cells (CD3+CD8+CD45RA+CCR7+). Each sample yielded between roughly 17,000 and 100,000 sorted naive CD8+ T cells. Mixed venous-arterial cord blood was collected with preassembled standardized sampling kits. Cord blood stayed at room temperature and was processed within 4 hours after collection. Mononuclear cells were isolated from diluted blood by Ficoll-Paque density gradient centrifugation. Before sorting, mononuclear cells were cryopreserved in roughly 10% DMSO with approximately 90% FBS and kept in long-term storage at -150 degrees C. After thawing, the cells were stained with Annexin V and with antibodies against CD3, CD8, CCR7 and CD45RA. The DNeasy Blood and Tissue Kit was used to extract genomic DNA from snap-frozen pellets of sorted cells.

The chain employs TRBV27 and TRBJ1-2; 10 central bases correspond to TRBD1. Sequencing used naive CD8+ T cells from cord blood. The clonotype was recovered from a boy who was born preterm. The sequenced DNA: TGTGCCAGCAGTTTGGGACAGGGGGGCTACACCTTC. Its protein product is CASSLGQGGYTF.